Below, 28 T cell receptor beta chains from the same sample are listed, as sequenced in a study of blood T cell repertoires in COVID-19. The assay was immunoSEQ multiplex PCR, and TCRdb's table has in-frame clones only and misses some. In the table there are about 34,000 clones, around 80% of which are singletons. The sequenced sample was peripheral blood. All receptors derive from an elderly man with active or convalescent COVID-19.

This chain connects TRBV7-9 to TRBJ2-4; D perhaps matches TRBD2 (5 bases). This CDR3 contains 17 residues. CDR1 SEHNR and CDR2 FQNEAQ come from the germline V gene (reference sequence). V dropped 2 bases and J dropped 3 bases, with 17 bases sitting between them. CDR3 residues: CASSLWAGGRGKNIQYF. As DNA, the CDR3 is TGTGCCAGCAGCTTATGGGCGGGCGGTAGAGGCAAAAACATTCAGTACTTC.

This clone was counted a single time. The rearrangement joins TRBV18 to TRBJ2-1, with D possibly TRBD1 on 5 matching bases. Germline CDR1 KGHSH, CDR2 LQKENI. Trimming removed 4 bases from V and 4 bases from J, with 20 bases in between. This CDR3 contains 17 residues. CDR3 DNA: TGTGCCAGCTCACGGGCTATTGGTAAGGGGCAGTACAATGAGCAGTTCTTC. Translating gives CASSRAIGKGQYNEQFF.

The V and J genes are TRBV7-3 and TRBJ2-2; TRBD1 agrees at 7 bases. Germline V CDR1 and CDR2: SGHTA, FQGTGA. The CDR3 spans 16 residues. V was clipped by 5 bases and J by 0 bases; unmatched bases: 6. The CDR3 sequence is CASSGPGQSNTGELFF. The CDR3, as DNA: TGTGCCAGCAGCGGCCCGGGACAGTCGAACACCGGGGAGCTGTTTTTT.

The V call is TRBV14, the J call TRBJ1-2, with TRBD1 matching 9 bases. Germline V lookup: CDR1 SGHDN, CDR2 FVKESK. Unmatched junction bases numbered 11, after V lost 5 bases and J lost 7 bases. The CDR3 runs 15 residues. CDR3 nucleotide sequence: TGTGCCAGCAGCGCGGACAGGGGAGATTATGCTGGCTACACCTTC. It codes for CASSADRGDYAGYTF.

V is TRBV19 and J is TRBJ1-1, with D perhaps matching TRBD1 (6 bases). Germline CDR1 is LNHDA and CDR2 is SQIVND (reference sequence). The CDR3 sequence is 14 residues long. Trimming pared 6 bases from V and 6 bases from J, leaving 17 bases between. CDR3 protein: CASSLGGRIPEAFF. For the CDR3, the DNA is TGTGCCAGTAGCTTGGGGGGGCGCATCCCTGAAGCTTTCTTT.

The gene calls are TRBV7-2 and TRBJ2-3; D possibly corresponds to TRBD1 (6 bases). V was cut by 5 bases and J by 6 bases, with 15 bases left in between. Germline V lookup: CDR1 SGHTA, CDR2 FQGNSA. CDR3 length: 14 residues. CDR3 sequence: CASSQSQGRDTQYF. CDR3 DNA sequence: TGTGCCAGCAGCCAATCACAGGGTAGGGATACGCAGTATTTT. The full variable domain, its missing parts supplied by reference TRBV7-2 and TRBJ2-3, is GAGVSQSPSNKVTEKGKDVELRCDPISGHTALYWYRQSLGQGLEFLIYFQGNSAPDKSGLPSDRFSAERTGGSVSTLTIQRTQQEDSAVYLCASSQSQGRDTQYFGPGTRLTVL.

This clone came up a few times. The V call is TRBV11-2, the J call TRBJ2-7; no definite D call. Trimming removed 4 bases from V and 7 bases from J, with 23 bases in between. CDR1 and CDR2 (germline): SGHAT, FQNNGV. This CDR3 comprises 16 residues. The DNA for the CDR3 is TGTGCCAGCAGCTCAACTACCCAAGCCCGATTGCGGGAGCAGTACTTC. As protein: CASSSTTQARLREQYF.

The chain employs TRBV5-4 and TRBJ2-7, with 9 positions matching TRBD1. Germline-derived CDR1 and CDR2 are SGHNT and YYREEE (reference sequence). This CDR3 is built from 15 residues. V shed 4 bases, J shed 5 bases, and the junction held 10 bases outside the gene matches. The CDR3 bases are TGTGCCAGCAGCCGAACCGGGACAGGGTATGACGAGCAGTACTTC. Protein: CASSRTGTGYDEQYF.

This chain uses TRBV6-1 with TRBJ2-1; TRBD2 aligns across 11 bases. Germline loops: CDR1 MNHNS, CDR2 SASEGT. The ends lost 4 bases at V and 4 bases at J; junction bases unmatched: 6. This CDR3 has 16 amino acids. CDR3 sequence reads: CASSVAGTSGYNEQFF. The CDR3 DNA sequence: TGTGCCAGCAGTGTAGCCGGGACTAGCGGTTACAATGAGCAGTTCTTC.

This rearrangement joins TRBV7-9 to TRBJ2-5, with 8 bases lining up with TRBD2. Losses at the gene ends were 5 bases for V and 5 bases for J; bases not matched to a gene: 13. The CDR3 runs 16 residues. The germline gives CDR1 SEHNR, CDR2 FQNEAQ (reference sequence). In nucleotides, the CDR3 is TGTGCCAGCAGCCGCGGGACTAGGGGGAACCGGGAGACCCAGTACTTC. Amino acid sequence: CASSRGTRGNRETQYF. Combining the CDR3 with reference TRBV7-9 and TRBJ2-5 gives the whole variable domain DTGVSQNPRHKITKRGQNVTFRCDPISEHNRLYWYRQTLGQGPEFLTYFQNEAQLEKSRLLSDRFSAERPKGSFSTLEIQRTEQGDSAMYLCASSRGTRGNRETQYFGPGTRLLVL.

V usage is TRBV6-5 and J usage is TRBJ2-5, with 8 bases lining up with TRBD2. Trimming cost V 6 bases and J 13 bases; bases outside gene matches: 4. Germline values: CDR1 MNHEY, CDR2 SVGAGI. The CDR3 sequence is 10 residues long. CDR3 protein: CASRSGSPYF. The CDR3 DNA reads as TGTGCCAGCAGAAGCGGGAGTCCGTACTTC.

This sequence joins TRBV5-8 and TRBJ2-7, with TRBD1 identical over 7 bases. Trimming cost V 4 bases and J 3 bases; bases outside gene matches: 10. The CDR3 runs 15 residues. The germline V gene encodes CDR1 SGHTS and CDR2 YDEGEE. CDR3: CASSPSRGGHYEQYF. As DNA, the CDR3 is TGTGCCAGCAGCCCGAGCCGAGGGGGCCACTACGAGCAGTACTTC.

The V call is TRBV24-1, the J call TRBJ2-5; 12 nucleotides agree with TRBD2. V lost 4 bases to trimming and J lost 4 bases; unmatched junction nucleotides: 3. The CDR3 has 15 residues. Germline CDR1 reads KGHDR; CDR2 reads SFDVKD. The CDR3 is CATSDPSGRGETQYF. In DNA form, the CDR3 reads TGTGCCACCAGTGACCCTAGCGGGAGGGGAGAGACCCAGTACTTC.

The DNA for the CDR3 is TGTGCCAGCAGCCCACAGGGGAACACTGAAGCTTTCTTT. It specifies CASSPQGNTEAFF. The chain links TRBV7-9 to TRBJ1-1; D might be TRBD1 (6 bases). Germline V gene data show CDR1 as SEHNR and CDR2 as FQNEAQ (reference sequence). This CDR3 region has 13 residues. Trimming took 5 bases from V and 1 from J, leaving 8 bases between them.

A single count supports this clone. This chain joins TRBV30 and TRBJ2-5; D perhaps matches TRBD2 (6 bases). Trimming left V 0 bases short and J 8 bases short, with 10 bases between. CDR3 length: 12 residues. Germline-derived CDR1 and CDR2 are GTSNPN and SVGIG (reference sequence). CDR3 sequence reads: CAWSVISGTQYF. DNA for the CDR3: TGTGCCTGGAGTGTAATTAGCGGAACCCAGTACTTC.

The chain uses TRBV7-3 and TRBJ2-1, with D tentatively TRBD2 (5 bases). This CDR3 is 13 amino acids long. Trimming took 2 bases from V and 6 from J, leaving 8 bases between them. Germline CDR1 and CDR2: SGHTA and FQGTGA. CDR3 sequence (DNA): TGTGCCAGCAGCTTATCTGCGGGCAATGAGCAGTTCTTC. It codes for CASSLSAGNEQFF.

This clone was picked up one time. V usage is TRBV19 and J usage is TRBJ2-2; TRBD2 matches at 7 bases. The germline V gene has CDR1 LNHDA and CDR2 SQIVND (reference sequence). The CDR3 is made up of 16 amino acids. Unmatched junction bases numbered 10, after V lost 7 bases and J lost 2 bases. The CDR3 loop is CASTREAGPNTGELFF. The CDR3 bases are TGTGCCAGTACCAGAGAAGCGGGACCAAACACCGGGGAGCTGTTTTTT. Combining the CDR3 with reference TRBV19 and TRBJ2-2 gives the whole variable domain DGGITQSPKYLFRKEGQNVTLSCEQNLNHDAMYWYRQDPGQGLRLIYYSQIVNDFQKGDIAEGYSVSREKKESFPLTVTSAQKNPTAFYLCASTREAGPNTGELFFGEGSRLTVL.

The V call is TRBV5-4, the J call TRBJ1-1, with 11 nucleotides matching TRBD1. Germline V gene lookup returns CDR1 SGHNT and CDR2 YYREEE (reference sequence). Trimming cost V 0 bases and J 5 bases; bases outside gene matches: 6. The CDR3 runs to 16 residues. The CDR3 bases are TGTGCCAGCAGCTTGGCAGGACAGGGGGCGGAAACTGAAGCTTTCTTT. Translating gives CASSLAGQGAETEAFF.

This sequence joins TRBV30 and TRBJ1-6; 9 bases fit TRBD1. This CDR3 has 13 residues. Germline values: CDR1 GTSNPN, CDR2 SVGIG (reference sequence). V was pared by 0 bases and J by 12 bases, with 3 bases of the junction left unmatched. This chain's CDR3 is CAWSVDRGEPLHF. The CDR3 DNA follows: TGTGCCTGGAGTGTGGACAGGGGTGAACCCCTCCACTTT.

CDR3 coding DNA: TGCGCCAGCAGCTTTTGGGAGGTGGCAGATACGCAGTATTTT. Translating it yields CASSFWEVADTQYF. V is TRBV5-1 and J is TRBJ2-3, with D perhaps matching TRBD2 (6 bases). In germline, CDR1 is SGHRS, CDR2 YFSETQ. The V end was cut by 2 bases, the J end by 4 bases, with 11 bases between. This CDR3 has 14 residues.

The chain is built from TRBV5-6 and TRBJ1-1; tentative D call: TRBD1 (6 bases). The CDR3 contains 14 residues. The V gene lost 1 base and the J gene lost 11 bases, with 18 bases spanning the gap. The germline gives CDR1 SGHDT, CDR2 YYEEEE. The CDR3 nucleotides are TGTGCCAGCAGCTTGATTCGGGCTATAACAGGGGCTTTCTTT. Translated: CASSLIRAITGAFF.

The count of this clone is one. CDR3 DNA sequence: TGTGCCAGCGGTAGTAGTCAAACAGATACGCAGTATTTT. It encodes CASGSSQTDTQYF. The chain recombines TRBV6-5 with TRBJ2-3, with D hard to call. Germline lookup yields CDR1 MNHEY and CDR2 SVGAGI. The CDR3 is 13 amino acids. Trimming took off 8 bases at V and 3 bases at J, with 12 bases between the two ends.

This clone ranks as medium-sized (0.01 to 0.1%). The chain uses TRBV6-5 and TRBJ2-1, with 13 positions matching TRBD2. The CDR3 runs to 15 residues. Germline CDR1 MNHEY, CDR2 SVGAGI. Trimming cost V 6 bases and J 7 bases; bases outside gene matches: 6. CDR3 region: CASSSGTSGMNEQFF. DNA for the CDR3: TGTGCCAGCAGCTCCGGGACTAGCGGGATGAATGAGCAGTTCTTC.

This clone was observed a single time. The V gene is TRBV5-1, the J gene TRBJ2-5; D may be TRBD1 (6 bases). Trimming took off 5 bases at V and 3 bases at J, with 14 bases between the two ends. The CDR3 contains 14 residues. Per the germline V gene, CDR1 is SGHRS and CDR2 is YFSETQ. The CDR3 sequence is CASSRAGEEETQYF. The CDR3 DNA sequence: TGCGCCAGCAGTCGGGCAGGGGAAGAAGAGACCCAGTACTTC.

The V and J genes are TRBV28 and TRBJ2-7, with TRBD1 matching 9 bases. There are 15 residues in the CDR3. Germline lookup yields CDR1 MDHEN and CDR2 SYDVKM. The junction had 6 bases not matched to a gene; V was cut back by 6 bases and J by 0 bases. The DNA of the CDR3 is TGTGCCAGCAGCTCCACAGGGGGCATCTCCTACGAGCAGTACTTC. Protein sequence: CASSSTGGISYEQYF.

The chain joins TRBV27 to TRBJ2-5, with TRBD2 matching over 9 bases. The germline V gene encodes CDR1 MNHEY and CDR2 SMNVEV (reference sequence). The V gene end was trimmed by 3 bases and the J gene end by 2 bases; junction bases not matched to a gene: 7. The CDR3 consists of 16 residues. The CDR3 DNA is TGTGCCAGCAGTTTTCGACTAGCGGAGGGGCAAGAGACCCAGTACTTC. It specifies CASSFRLAEGQETQYF.

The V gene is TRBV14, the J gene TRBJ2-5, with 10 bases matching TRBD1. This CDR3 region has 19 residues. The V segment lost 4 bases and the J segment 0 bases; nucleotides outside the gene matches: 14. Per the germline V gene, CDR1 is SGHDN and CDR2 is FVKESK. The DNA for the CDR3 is TGTGCCAGCAGCCCTCGGGACAGGGGCCTCTCGGGGTACCAAGAGACCCAGTACTTC. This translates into CASSPRDRGLSGYQETQYF.

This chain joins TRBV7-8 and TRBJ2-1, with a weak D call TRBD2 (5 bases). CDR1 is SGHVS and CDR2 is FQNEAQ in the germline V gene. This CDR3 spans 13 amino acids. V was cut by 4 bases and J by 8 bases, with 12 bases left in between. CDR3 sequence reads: CASSYRTRDEQFF. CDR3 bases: TGTGCCAGCAGCTACCGAACTAGAGATGAGCAGTTCTTC.